The rows below give T cell receptor beta chains drawn from one sample of a study of graft-versus-host responses after intestinal transplantation. Their cognate antigens are unknown. Some clones are missing from TCRdb's copy, which holds only in-frame ones; the method was immunoSEQ multiplex PCR. The sample records 90,000 to 120,000 clones, roughly 90% being singletons. Specimen: unstimulated CD4+ T cells sorted from spleen or lymph node cells, collected before transplant. These receptors were obtained from a human donor who was the organ donor for an intestinal transplant. Each CDR3 is given with its conserved first and last residue. The D gene is left open where the match is weak. Part of the rows lack a size; the others show once, few, many or a class for expanded clones.

NA	TRBV5-6	TRBJ1-2	NA	TGTGCCAGCAGCTCGAGGGAGGGCTATGGCTACACCTTC	CASSSREGYGYTF
once	TRBV6-5	TRBJ1-2	TRBD1	TGTGCCAGCAGTTACTCAGACAGGGATGGCTACACCTTC	CASSYSDRDGYTF
NA	TRBV6-5	TRBJ2-5	TRBD2	TGTGCCAGCAGTTACTCGCTAGCGGGAGGGCGGGAGACCCAGTACTTC	CASSYSLAGGRETQYF
NA	TRBV5-1	TRBJ2-7	NA	TGCGCCAGCAGGACCGCCTACGAGCAGTACTTC	CASRTAYEQYF
NA	TRBV5-1	TRBJ2-2	TRBD2	TGCGCCAGCAGTTCCAGGCGGGAGACGTCTATCGGGGAGCTGTTTTTT	CASSSRRETSIGELFF
NA	TRBV27	TRBJ2-7	NA	TGTGCCAGCAGTCTTACCGGGACAAGAACCTACGAGCAGTACTTC	CASSLTGTRTYEQYF
NA	TRBV10-1	TRBJ1-5	NA	TGCGCCAGCAGTGAGATGGGTCAGCCCCAGCATTTT	CASSEMGQPQHF
NA	TRBV11-2	TRBJ2-1	TRBD2	TGTGCCAGCAGCTTACCAGCGGGGGGGTTGCGAGAGCAGTTCTTC	CASSLPAGGLREQFF
NA	TRBV5-8	TRBJ1-2	NA	TGTGCCAGCAGCTTGAGGAATACCAACTATGGCTACACCTTC	CASSLRNTNYGYTF
NA	TRBV7-2	TRBJ2-7	TRBD1	TGTGCCAGCAGCTTATTTCCGGGACAGCTTTACGAGCAGTACTTC	CASSLFPGQLYEQYF
NA	TRBV12-5	TRBJ2-5	NA	TGTGCTAGTGGTTTGGAAGGGGGGACCCAGTACTTC	CASGLEGGTQYF
NA	TRBV5-1	TRBJ2-1	TRBD2	TGCGCCAGCAGGAGGACTAGCGGAGCCTCCTACAATGAGCAGTTCTTC	CASRRTSGASYNEQFF
NA	TRBV7-2	TRBJ2-7	NA	TGTGCCAGCACCCGGTCGGACCTATACGAGCAGTACTTC	CASTRSDLYEQYF
NA	TRBV19	TRBJ2-5	NA	TGTGCCAGTAGTATAGGGGATAGCGGAGGAGAGACCCAGTACTTC	CASSIGDSGGETQYF
NA	TRBV11-2	TRBJ1-1	NA	TGTGCCAGCAGCTTAGATCAGGGGATGAACACTGAAGCTTTCTTT	CASSLDQGMNTEAFF
NA	TRBV4-1	TRBJ2-3	NA	TGCGCCAGCAGCCAAGTTTCATTCGTCCCAGATACGCAGTATTTT	CASSQVSFVPDTQYF
NA	TRBV9	TRBJ2-3	NA	TGTGCCAGCAGCGGGGGAGATACGCAGTATTTT	CASSGGDTQYF
NA	TRBV11-3	TRBJ1-6	NA	TGTGCCAGCAGCTTAGGCGAGTCAGTCGTCGGTAATTCACCCCTCCACTTT	CASSLGESVVGNSPLHF
NA	TRBV19	TRBJ1-1	NA	TGTGCCAGTAGCACAGACAGCGTGAACACTGAAGCTTTCTTT	CASSTDSVNTEAFF
NA	TRBV28	TRBJ1-4	NA	TGTGCCAGCAGTCCACCGGGACATATAGAAAAACTGTTTTTT	CASSPPGHIEKLFF
NA	TRBV18	TRBJ1-2	NA	TGTGCCAGCTCACCTAACTATGGCTACACCTTC	CASSPNYGYTF
NA	TRBV10-3	TRBJ2-2	TRBD2	TGTGCCATCAGACGCGGGGGGACCACCGGGGAGCTGTTTTTT	CAIRRGGTTGELFF
few	TRBV6-1	TRBJ2-5	TRBD2	TGTGCCAGCAGTGAAGTTCCAAGGGAGGGGCACTTC	CASSEVPREGHF
NA	TRBV7-9	TRBJ1-1	NA	TGTGCCAGCAGCCAGGGACAGAACACTGAAGCTTTCTTT	CASSQGQNTEAFF
NA	TRBV5-1	TRBJ2-5	NA	TGCGCCAGCAGCTTGGATCAGGCAGGGACCCAGTACTTC	CASSLDQAGTQYF
few	TRBV18	TRBJ2-2	NA	TGTGCCAGCTCACCGCAACGACAGGATCGGAACACCGGGGAGCTGTTTTTT	CASSPQRQDRNTGELFF
once	TRBV6-1	TRBJ2-5	TRBD2	TGTGCCAGCAGTGAAGTTTTTAGCGGGGGGACCAACCAAGAGACCCAGTACTTC	CASSEVFSGGTNQETQYF
NA	TRBV6-5	TRBJ2-7	TRBD1	TGTGCCAGCAGATACCCAGGGGGCGCGCAGTACTTC	CASRYPGGAQYF
NA	TRBV29-1	TRBJ1-1	NA	TGCAGCCTAGAACGGGTGGGGAACACTGAAGCTTTCTTT	CSLERVGNTEAFF
NA	TRBV23-1	TRBJ1-1	TRBD1	TGCGCCAGCAGTCAATCGTTCAGGGGGCGAGGCACTGAAGCTTTCTTT	CASSQSFRGRGTEAFF
NA	TRBV4-1	TRBJ2-7	TRBD2	TGCGCCAGCAGCCATCGGACTAGCGCGGCTAACCTTCTTACCTACGAGCAGTACTTC	CASSHRTSAANLLTYEQYF
NA	TRBV5-1	TRBJ2-7	TRBD2	TGCGCCAGCAGCTTGAGGGGGATAGCGGGAGGAACGCCGTACTTC	CASSLRGIAGGTPYF
NA	TRBV9	TRBJ2-2	NA	TGTGCCAGCAGCGTAGACAGTACTTATCTGTTCACCGGGGAGCTGTTTTTT	CASSVDSTYLFTGELFF
NA	TRBV9	TRBJ1-5	NA	TGTGCCAGCATCCCTGGGCAGCCCCAGCATTTT	CASIPGQPQHF
NA	TRBV5-1	TRBJ1-1	TRBD1	TGCGCCAGCAGCCGGGACAGCATGAACACTGAAGCTTTCTTT	CASSRDSMNTEAFF
NA	TRBV6-1	TRBJ2-3	TRBD2	TGTGCCAGCAGGACAGCGGGAGGGACAGATACGCAGTATTTT	CASRTAGGTDTQYF
NA	TRBV11-2	TRBJ1-2	NA	TGTGCCAGCAGCTCCGACGGAAACTATGGCTACACCTTC	CASSSDGNYGYTF